These T cell receptor beta chains were read from a single sample in a study of blood T cell repertoires in COVID-19. The repertoire was sequenced with immunoSEQ multiplex PCR; TCRdb's copy has only in-frame clones and lacks some. The repertoire consists of 90,000 to 130,000 clones, with about 85% occurring once and the leading ten covering around 4.9%. Material: peripheral blood. The receptors derive from a human donor in a cohort sampled during active COVID-19. Each CDR3 is given with its conserved first and last residue. D genes are given only for firm matches.

J gene | CDR3 length | V gene | D gene | CDR3 protein | CDR3 DNA
TRBJ1-6 | 18 | TRBV19 | . | CASSAGTEWDVLGRPLHF | TGTGCCAGTAGTGCGGGGACGGAGTGGGACGTGCTCGGACGACCCCTCCACTTT
TRBJ1-2 | 14 | TRBV9 | . | CASSATGQPYGYTF | TGTGCCAGCAGCGCGACTGGACAGCCATATGGCTACACCTTC
TRBJ1-2 | 14 | TRBV3-1/TRBV3-2 | . | CASSQDQGNYGYTF | TGTGCCAGCAGCCAAGATCAGGGTAACTATGGCTACACCTTC
TRBJ2-5 | 13 | TRBV13 | . | CASSSGRQETQYF | TGTGCCAGCAGCTCAGGGAGACAAGAGACCCAGTACTTC
TRBJ2-3 | 16 | TRBV19 | TRBD2 | CASSTGTRWPENTQYF | TGTGCCAGTAGCACCGGGACTAGATGGCCGGAAAATACGCAGTATTTT
TRBJ2-3 | 14 | TRBV18 | . | CASSPSANTDTQYF | TGTGCCAGCTCACCATCAGCGAACACAGATACGCAGTATTTT
TRBJ1-4 | 15 | TRBV7-9 | . | CASTNGGATNEKLFF | TGTGCCAGCACTAACGGGGGGGCAACTAATGAAAAACTGTTTTTT
TRBJ2-1 | 14 | TRBV24-1 | TRBD2 | CATSDARGGNEQFF | TGTGCCACCAGTGATGCCCGGGGGGGGAATGAGCAGTTCTTC
TRBJ2-5 | 13 | TRBV6-5 | . | CASSTGRMETQYF | TGTGCCAGCAGTACCGGGAGAATGGAGACCCAGTACTTC
TRBJ2-7 | 14 | TRBV11-1 | TRBD1 | CASSLVRTGDEQYF | TGTGCCAGCAGCTTAGTCCGGACAGGGGACGAGCAGTACTTC
TRBJ2-1 | 11 | TRBV29-1 | . | CSVVWESEQFF | TGCAGCGTTGTTTGGGAGAGTGAGCAGTTCTTC
TRBJ1-1 | 13 | TRBV5-1 | . | CASSLGRNTEAFF | TGCGCCAGCAGCTTGGGCAGGAACACTGAAGCTTTCTTT
TRBJ1-4 | 16 | TRBV30 | . | CAWSAASRDTNEKLFF | TGTGCCTGGAGTGCGGCCTCTCGGGACACCAATGAAAAACTGTTTTTT
TRBJ1-1 | 15 | TRBV18 | . | CASSANTGMNTEAFF | TGTGCCAGCTCAGCCAATACAGGGATGAACACTGAAGCTTTCTTT
TRBJ1-3 | 14 | TRBV6-5 | . | CASRGPISGNTIYF | TGTGCCAGCAGGGGGCCGATATCTGGAAACACCATATATTTT
TRBJ2-7 | 14 | TRBV30 | TRBD1 | CAWSGTGRSGEQYF | TGTGCCTGGAGTGGGACAGGGCGGAGTGGCGAGCAGTACTTC
TRBJ1-4 | 17 | TRBV28 | TRBD1 | CASSPGTGPATNEKLFF | TGTGCCAGCAGTCCCGGGACAGGGCCAGCAACTAATGAAAAACTGTTTTTT
TRBJ2-5 | 16 | TRBV5-4 | TRBD2 | CASSLAIERESETQYF | TGTGCCAGCAGCTTGGCCATCGAGCGGGAGAGCGAGACCCAGTACTTC
TRBJ1-1 | 13 | TRBV3-1/TRBV3-2 | . | CASSQGANSKAFF | TGTGCCAGCAGCCAAGGGGCAAACAGCAAAGCTTTCTTT
TRBJ1-2 | 13 | TRBV20-1 | . | CSASEGGNYGYTF | TGCAGTGCTAGTGAGGGGGGTAACTATGGCTACACCTTC
TRBJ1-5 | 16 | TRBV18 | . | CASSTVGRGGNQPQHF | TGTGCCAGCTCCACCGTCGGCAGGGGAGGCAATCAGCCCCAGCATTTT